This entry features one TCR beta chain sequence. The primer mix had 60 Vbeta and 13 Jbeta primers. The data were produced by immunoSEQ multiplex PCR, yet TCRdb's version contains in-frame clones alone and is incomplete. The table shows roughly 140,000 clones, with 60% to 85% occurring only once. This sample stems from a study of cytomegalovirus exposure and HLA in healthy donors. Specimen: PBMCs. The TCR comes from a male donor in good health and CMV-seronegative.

CDR3 protein: CASRGRRDSYEQYF. In nucleotides, the CDR3 is TGTGCCAGCCGTGGTAGGCGGGACTCCTACGAGCAGTACTTC. The genes are TRBV6-1 and TRBJ2-7; possible D gene TRBD2, 6 bases. CDR3 size: 14 residues. Germline CDR1 and CDR2: MNHNS and SASEGT. V lost 8 bases, J lost 0 bases, and 14 bases lay in between.